The rows below give T cell receptor beta chains drawn from one sample of a study of cytomegalovirus exposure and HLA in healthy donors. Method: immunoSEQ multiplex PCR; TCRdb's copy keeps in-frame clones and lacks some. The table lists about 110,000 clones, about 74% of them singletons. The sample consisted of PBMCs. These receptors were taken from a woman between 35 and 50 years old in good health and CMV-seropositive. CDR3s include the opening cysteine and the closing phenylalanine or tryptophan. D genes are given only for firm matches. Size values are once, few and many counts, or a class for expanded clones, and some rows have none.

>NA|TRBV6-6|TRBD1|TRBJ1-2
TGTGCCAGCAGGACCGGGACAGGGGATGGCTACACCTTC
CASRTGTGDGYTF
>NA|TRBV2|NA|TRBJ1-5
TGTGCCAGCAGTGAAGTAGTCCGCAATCAGCCCCAGCATTTT
CASSEVVRNQPQHF
>NA|TRBV30|TRBD1|TRBJ1-3
TGTGCCTGGAGCGGGACAGGGGGAAACACCATATATTTT
CAWSGTGGNTIYF
>NA|TRBV30|TRBD1|TRBJ1-4
TGTGCCTGGAGGACAGGGGACTATGATGGAAAACTGTTTTTT
CAWRTGDYDGKLFF
>once|TRBV9|NA|TRBJ1-6
TGTGCCAGCAGCGACACAGGGCTTAATTCACCCCTCCACTTT
CASSDTGLNSPLHF
>NA|TRBV7-9|NA|TRBJ2-3
TGTGCCAGCAGCTTAGAGTATACACCCACAGATACGCAGTATTTT
CASSLEYTPTDTQYF
>NA|TRBV6-6|NA|TRBJ1-5
TGTGCCAGCAGTTACGACGGGACTAATCAGCCCCAGCATTTT
CASSYDGTNQPQHF
>NA|TRBV10-3|NA|TRBJ2-5
TGTGCCATCAGTCCGGGACAAAAAGAGACCCAGTACTTC
CAISPGQKETQYF
>NA|TRBV10-3|NA|TRBJ1-1
TGTGCCACCTTGTTAGGACAGACTGCGAACACTGAAGCTTTCTTT
CATLLGQTANTEAFF
>NA|TRBV7-3|TRBD2|TRBJ2-5
TGTGCCAGCAGCTTAGGGACTAGCGGACACCAAGAGACCCAGTACTTC
CASSLGTSGHQETQYF
>NA|TRBV10-3|TRBD2|TRBJ2-1
TGTGCCATCAGGGGAAGCGGGGGTTCTAGTGAGCAGTTCTTC
CAIRGSGGSSEQFF
>NA|TRBV6-1|TRBD1|TRBJ1-3
TGTGCCAGCGACAGGGGGGGTGCGTCTGAAAACACCATATATTTT
CASDRGGASENTIYF
>NA|TRBV7-8|NA|TRBJ1-2
TGTGCCAGCAGCCCCCCTGCGGGGAAGAACTACACCTTC
CASSPPAGKNYTF
>few|TRBV19|NA|TRBJ1-1
TGTGCCAGCCGTACAGGGCTCATGAACACTGAAGCTTTCTTT
CASRTGLMNTEAFF
>NA|TRBV5-4|NA|TRBJ2-7
TGTGCCAGCAGCCCAGTACAGGGCCGCGAGCAGTACTTC
CASSPVQGREQYF
>NA|TRBV29-1|TRBD1|TRBJ2-5
TGCAGCGTTGAGGGGGGACAGGGCTTCGGAGAGACCCAGTACTTC
CSVEGGQGFGETQYF
>NA|TRBV27|NA|TRBJ1-2
TGTGCCAGCAGTTTCGCAGGGGAGCAGGGCTACACCTTC
CASSFAGEQGYTF
>once|TRBV2|TRBD1|TRBJ2-5
TGTGCCAGCACTATAGGGGGCTTTGAGACCCAGTACTTC
CASTIGGFETQYF
>NA|TRBV9|TRBD1|TRBJ2-7
TGTGCCAGCAGCCCCGAGGACAGGGCCAACGAGCAGTACTTC
CASSPEDRANEQYF
>NA|TRBV10-2|NA|TRBJ2-2
TGCGCCAGCAGTGAGTCGACGGGGATTGGGAACACCGGGGAGCTGTTTTTT
CASSESTGIGNTGELFF
>NA|TRBV9|TRBD2|TRBJ2-7
TGTGCCAGCAGCGCGGGAGGGACGTACGAGCAGTACTTC
CASSAGGTYEQYF
>NA|TRBV2|NA|TRBJ1-5
TGTGCCAGCGGCAGTGACAGTCTCAATCAGCCCCAGCATTTT
CASGSDSLNQPQHF
>NA|TRBV5-5|NA|TRBJ1-6
TGTGCCAGCAGCTTTAGTGCAGGTGGACTGAATTCACCCCTCCACTTT
CASSFSAGGLNSPLHF
>NA|TRBV5-4|TRBD2|TRBJ2-7
TGTGCCAGCGCCCGGGAGGGTAGCTACGAGCAGTACTTC
CASAREGSYEQYF
>NA|TRBV5-1|NA|TRBJ1-1
TGCGCCAGCAGTGGGGCGACGCCGGGGAACACTGAAGCTTTCTTT
CASSGATPGNTEAFF
>NA|TRBV10-3|NA|TRBJ1-2
TGTGCCATCAGTGCCCCCCGGGGGGGTGCTAACTATGGCTACACCTTC
CAISAPRGGANYGYTF
>NA|TRBV7-8|TRBD1|TRBJ1-5
TGTGCCAGCAGCCCCTCTTGGACAGGGGACAATCAGCCCCAGCATTTT
CASSPSWTGDNQPQHF
>few|TRBV7-3|TRBD2|TRBJ2-1
TGTGCCAGCAGCTTAATAGCGGGGTCCTACAATGAGCAGTTCTTC
CASSLIAGSYNEQFF
>NA|TRBV5-1|NA|TRBJ2-3
TGCGCCAGCAGCTTGGTGCTAGAGACAGATACGCAGTATTTT
CASSLVLETDTQYF
>NA|TRBV6-5|NA|TRBJ2-7
TGTGCCAGCAGTTTCCTATCGGGCGACAGACCCTACGAGCAGTACTTC
CASSFLSGDRPYEQYF
>NA|TRBV4-1|NA|TRBJ1-2
TGCGCCAGCAGCCTCAGGACGGAGGCCTATGGCTACACCTTC
CASSLRTEAYGYTF
>NA|TRBV30|TRBD1|TRBJ1-2
TGTGCCTGGACTTCGACAGGGGCGAACTATGGCTACACCTTC
CAWTSTGANYGYTF
>few|TRBV6-6|TRBD1|TRBJ2-7
TGTGCCAGCAGCCAAAACACCGCGACAGGGCTCGAGCAGTACTTC
CASSQNTATGLEQYF
>NA|TRBV6-1|TRBD1|TRBJ2-1
TGTGCCAGCAGTGGCCGGACAGGGGGTAACAATGAGCAGTTCTTC
CASSGRTGGNNEQFF
>NA|TRBV2|TRBD1|TRBJ1-5
TGTGCCAGCAGCGGGGACAGGGGAACGAAGCCCCAGCATTTT
CASSGDRGTKPQHF
>few|TRBV19|TRBD2|TRBJ2-3
TGTGCCACTAAGGATACGGGGGGGCCTACAGATACGCAGTATTTT
CATKDTGGPTDTQYF
>NA|TRBV4-2|TRBD1|TRBJ1-1
TGTGCCAGCAGCATGATCACAGGGGTTGCACACACTGAAGCTTTCTTT
CASSMITGVAHTEAFF
>NA|TRBV4-2|NA|TRBJ2-7
TGTGCCAGCAGCCAAGCTCCGGGGGAAGATTACGAGCAGTACTTC
CASSQAPGEDYEQYF
>NA|TRBV27|TRBD1|TRBJ1-2
TGTGCCAGCAGACCACAGGGGGCAGTCGGCTACACCTTC
CASRPQGAVGYTF
>NA|TRBV14|TRBD2|TRBJ2-1
TGTGCCAGCAGCCCTTTAGGCCTAGCGGGGGAGGATGAGCAGTTCTTC
CASSPLGLAGEDEQFF
>NA|TRBV11-1|TRBD2|TRBJ2-3
TGTGCCAGCAGGCCATCTGGGACTATTACGCAGTATTTT
CASRPSGTITQYF
>NA|TRBV5-1|NA|TRBJ1-1
TGCGCCAGCAGCTTCGCGGAGAACACTGAAGCTTTCTTT
CASSFAENTEAFF
>NA|TRBV7-2|NA|TRBJ1-1
TGTGCCAGCAGCCCAGCGGGCAGCACTGAAGCTTTCTTT
CASSPAGSTEAFF
>few|TRBV6-5|TRBD1|TRBJ1-6
TGTGCCAGCAGGCCAGGGGGCCGCAATTCACCCCTCCACTTT
CASRPGGRNSPLHF
>NA|TRBV2|TRBD1|TRBJ1-3
TGTGCCAGCACCGGACAGGGCGGCGGAAACACCATATATTTT
CASTGQGGGNTIYF
>NA|TRBV5-1|TRBD1|TRBJ1-1
TGCGCCAGCAGCCGGACAGGGGACTTTCTGAACACTGAAGCTTTCTTT
CASSRTGDFLNTEAFF
>NA|TRBV4-2|TRBD1|TRBJ2-7
TGTGCCAGCAGCCAGAGACAGGGTGATGTGTACGAGCAGTACTTC
CASSQRQGDVYEQYF
>NA|TRBV18|NA|TRBJ2-2
TGTGCCAGCTCACCACAGGGGGCGAACACCGGGGAGCTGTTTTTT
CASSPQGANTGELFF
>NA|TRBV7-3|TRBD2|TRBJ2-1
TGTGCCAGCAGCTCCGCCGGGGGGTCCTACAATGAGCAGTTCTTC
CASSSAGGSYNEQFF
>NA|TRBV11-2|NA|TRBJ2-7
TGTGCCAGCAGCTTAACGTCCGGCTCTAGCGTATCCTACGAGCAGTACTTC
CASSLTSGSSVSYEQYF
>NA|TRBV7-9|NA|TRBJ1-1
TGTGCCAGCAGCTTAGCGTCACATACTGAAGCTTTCTTT
CASSLASHTEAFF